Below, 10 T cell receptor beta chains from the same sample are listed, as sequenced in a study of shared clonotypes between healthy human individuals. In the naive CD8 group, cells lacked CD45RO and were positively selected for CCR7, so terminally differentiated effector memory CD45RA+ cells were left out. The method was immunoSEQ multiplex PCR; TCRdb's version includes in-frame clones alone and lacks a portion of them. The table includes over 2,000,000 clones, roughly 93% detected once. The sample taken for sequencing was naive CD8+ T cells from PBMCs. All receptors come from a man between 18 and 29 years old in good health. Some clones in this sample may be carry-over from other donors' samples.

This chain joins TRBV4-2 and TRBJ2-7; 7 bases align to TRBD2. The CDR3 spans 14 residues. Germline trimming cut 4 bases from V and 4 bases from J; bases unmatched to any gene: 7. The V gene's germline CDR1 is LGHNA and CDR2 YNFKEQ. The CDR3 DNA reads TGTGCCAGCAGCCCCGCGACGGGGGGATACGAGCAGTACTTC. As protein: CASSPATGGYEQYF.

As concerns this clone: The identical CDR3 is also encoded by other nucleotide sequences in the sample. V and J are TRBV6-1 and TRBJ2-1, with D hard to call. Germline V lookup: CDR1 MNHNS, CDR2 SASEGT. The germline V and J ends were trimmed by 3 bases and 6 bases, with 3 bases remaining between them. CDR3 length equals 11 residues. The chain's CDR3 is CASSDGNEQFF. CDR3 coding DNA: TGTGCCAGCAGTGACGGCAATGAGCAGTTCTTC.

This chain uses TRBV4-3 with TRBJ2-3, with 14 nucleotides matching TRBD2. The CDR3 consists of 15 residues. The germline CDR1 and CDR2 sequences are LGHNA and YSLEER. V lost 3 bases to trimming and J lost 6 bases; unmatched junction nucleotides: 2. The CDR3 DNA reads TGCGCCAGCAGCCAGGGGACTAGCGGGAGTGATACGCAGTATTTT. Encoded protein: CASSQGTSGSDTQYF.

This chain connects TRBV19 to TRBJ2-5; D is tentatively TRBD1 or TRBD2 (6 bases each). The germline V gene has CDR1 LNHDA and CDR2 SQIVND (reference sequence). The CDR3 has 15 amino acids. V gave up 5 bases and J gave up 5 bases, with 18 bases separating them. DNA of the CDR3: TGTGCCAGTAGTTCCAGGGGAGGAGACGAGGAGACCCAGTACTTC. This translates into CASSSRGGDEETQYF. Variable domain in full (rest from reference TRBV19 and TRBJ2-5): DGGITQSPKYLFRKEGQNVTLSCEQNLNHDAMYWYRQDPGQGLRLIYYSQIVNDFQKGDIAEGYSVSREKKESFPLTVTSAQKNPTAFYLCASSSRGGDEETQYFGPGTRLLVL.

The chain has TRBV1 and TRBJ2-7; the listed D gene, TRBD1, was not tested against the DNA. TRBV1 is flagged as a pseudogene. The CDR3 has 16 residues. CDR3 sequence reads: CTSSEASNRDRYEQYF. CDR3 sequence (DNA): TGCACCAGCAGCGAAGCCTCCAACAGGGATCGGTACGAGCAGTACTTC.

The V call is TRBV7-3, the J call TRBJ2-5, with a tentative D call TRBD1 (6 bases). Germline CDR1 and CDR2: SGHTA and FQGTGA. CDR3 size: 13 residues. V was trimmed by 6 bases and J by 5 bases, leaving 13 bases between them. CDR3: CASSSVQGETQYF. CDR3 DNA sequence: TGTGCCAGCAGTTCAGTACAGGGCGAGACCCAGTACTTC.

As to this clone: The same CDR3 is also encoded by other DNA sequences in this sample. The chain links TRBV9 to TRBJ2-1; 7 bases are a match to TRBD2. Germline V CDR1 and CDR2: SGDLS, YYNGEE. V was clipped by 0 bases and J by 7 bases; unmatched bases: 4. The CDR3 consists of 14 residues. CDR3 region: CASSVGASGNEQFF. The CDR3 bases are TGTGCCAGCAGCGTAGGGGCTAGCGGTAATGAGCAGTTCTTC.

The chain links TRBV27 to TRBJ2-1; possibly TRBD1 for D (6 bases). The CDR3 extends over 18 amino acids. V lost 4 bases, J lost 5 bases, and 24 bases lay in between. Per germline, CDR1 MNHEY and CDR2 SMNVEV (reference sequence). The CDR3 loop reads CASSSSTITGIANNEQFF. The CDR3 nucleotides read TGTGCCAGCAGTTCGAGTACGATAACAGGGATCGCCAACAATGAGCAGTTCTTC.

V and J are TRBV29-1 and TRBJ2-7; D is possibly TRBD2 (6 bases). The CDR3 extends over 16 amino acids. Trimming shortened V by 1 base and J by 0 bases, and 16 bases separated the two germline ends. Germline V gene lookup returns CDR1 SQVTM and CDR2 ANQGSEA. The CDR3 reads CSVEAPRESYSYEQYF. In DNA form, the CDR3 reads TGCAGCGTTGAAGCCCCGCGGGAATCCTACTCCTACGAGCAGTACTTC.

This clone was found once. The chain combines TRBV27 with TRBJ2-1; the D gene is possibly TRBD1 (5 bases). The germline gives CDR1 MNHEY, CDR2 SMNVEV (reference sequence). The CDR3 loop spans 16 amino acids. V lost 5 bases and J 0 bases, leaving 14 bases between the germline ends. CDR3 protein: CASSVGAWSSYNEQFF. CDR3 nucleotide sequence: TGTGCCAGCAGTGTTGGGGCGTGGAGCTCCTACAATGAGCAGTTCTTC.